Sequencing of this T cell receptor (beta chain) was carried out in a study of siplizumab effects on memory and regulatory T cells. Around 100,000 TCR templates per sample were sequenced. Method: immunoSEQ multiplex PCR; TCRdb's copy keeps in-frame clones and lacks some. Of around 100,000 clones listed, about 95% are singletons. The germline V gene encodes CDR1 SGHRS and CDR2 YFSETQ. This CDR3 has 15 amino acids. V dropped 0 bases and J dropped 0 bases, with 7 bases sitting between them. Findings and caveats of the study: Researchers did not confirm the suppressive function of proliferating Tregs from siplizumab cultures. Only a minor fraction of alloreactive clones mapped to unstimulated subsets. No naive or memory phenotype could be assigned to roughly 75-95% of proliferating clones.

Remarks on this clone: Its antigen is unknown. Within the sample, other DNA sequences also encode this same CDR3.

The receptor was isolated from a human donor in good health. The sequenced sample consisted of non-Treg CD4+ T cells sorted from blood. The chain combines TRBV5-1 with TRBJ1-3; D remains unclear. The chain's CDR3 is CASSLGPSSGNTIYF. The CDR3 DNA reads as TGCGCCAGCAGCTTGGGACCATCCTCTGGAAACACCATATATTTT.